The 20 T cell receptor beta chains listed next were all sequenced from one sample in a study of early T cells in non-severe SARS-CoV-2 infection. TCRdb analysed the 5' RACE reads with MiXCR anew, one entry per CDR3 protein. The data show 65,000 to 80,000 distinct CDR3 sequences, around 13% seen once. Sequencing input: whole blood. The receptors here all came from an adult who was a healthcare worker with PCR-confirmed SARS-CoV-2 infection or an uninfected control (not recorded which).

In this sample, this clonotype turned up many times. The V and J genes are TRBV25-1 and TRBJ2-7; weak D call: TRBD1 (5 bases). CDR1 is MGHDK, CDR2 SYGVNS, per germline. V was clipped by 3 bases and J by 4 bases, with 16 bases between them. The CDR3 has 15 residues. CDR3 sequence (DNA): TGTGCCAGCAGTGACCCCCAGGGCGGAAGGTACGAGCAGTACTTC. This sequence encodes CASSDPQGGRYEQYF.

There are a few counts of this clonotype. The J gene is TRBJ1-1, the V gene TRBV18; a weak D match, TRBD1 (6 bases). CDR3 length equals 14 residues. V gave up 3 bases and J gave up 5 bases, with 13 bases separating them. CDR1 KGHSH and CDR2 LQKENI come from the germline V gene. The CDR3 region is CASSPGRGETEAFF. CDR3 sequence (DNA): TGTGCCAGCTCACCGGGGAGGGGGGAAACTGAAGCTTTCTTT.

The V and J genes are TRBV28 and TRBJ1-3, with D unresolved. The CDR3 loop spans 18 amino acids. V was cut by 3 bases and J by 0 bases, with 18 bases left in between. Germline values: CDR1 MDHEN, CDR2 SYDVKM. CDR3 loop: CASSLWGGGPSSGNTIYF. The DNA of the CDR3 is TGTGCCAGCAGTTTGTGGGGAGGCGGCCCTTCCTCTGGAAACACCATATATTTT.

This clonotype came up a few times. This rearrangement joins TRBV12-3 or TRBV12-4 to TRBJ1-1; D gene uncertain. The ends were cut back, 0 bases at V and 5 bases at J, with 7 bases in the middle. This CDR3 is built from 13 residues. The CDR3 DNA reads TGTGCCAGCAGTTTAGCCCCCGAAACTGAAGCTTTCTTT. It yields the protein CASSLAPETEAFF.

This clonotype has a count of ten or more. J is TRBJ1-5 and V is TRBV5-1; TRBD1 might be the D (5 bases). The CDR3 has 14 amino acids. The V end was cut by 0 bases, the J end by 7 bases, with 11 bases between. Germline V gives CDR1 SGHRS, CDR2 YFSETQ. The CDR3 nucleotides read TGCGCCAGCAGCTTGGAGGCAGGGAGCCAGCCCCAGCATTTT. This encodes CASSLEAGSQPQHF.

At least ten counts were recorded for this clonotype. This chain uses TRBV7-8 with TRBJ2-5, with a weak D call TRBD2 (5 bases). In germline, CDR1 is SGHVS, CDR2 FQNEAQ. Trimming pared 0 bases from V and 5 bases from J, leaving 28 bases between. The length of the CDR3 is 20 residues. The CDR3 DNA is TGTGCCAGCAGCTTAGCGCCCAGACTACCCGGACGGATCCTTTTTGAGACCCAGTACTTC. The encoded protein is CASSLAPRLPGRILFETQYF.

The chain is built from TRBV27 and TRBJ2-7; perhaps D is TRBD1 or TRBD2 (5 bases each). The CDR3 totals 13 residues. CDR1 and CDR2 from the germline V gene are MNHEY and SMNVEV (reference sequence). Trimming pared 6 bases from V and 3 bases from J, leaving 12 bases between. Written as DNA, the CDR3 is TGTGCCAGCAGCGACGGGACCCGCTACGAGCAGTACTTC. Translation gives CASSDGTRYEQYF.

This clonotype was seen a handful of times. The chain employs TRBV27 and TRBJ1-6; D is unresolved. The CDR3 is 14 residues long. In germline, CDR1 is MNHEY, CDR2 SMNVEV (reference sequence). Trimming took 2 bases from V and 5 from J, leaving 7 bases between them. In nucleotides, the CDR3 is TGTGCCAGCAGTTTAGGCCAGAATAATTCACCCCTCCACTTT. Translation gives CASSLGQNNSPLHF.

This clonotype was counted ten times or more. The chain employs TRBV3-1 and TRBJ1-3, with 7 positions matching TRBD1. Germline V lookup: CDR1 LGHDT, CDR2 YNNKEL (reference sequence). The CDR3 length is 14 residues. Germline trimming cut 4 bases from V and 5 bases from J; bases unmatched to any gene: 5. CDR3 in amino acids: CASSPPGGRNTIYF. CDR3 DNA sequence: TGTGCCAGCAGCCCCCCAGGGGGACGAAACACCATATATTTT.

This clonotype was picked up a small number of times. Written as DNA, the CDR3 is TGTGCCAGCAGCTTAGATAGGACAGGGGGCTCAGGGGAGCTGTTTTTT. Residues: CASSLDRTGGSGELFF. This chain links TRBV7-8 with TRBJ2-2; 11 bases are shared with TRBD1. V lost 1 base and J lost 8; bases outside the gene matches: 6. CDR1 is SGHVS and CDR2 is FQNEAQ in the germline V gene. The length of the CDR3 is 16 residues.

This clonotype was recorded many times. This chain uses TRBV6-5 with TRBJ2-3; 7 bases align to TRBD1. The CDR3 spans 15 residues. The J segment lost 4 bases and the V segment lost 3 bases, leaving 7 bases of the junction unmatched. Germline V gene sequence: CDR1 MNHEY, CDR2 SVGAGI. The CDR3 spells CASSYKGQKPDTQYF. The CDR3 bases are TGTGCCAGCAGTTATAAGGGACAGAAGCCAGATACGCAGTATTTT.

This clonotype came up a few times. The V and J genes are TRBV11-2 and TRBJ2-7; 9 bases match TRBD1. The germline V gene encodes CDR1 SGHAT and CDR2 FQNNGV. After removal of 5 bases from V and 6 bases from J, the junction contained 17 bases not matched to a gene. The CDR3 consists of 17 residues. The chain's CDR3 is CASSPNRWDRVGREQYF. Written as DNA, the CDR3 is TGTGCCAGCAGCCCTAATCGGTGGGACAGGGTGGGACGCGAGCAGTACTTC.

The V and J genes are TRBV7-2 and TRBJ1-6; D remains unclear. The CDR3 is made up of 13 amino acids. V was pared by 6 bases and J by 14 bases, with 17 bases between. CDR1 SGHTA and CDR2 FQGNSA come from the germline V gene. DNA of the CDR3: TGTGCCAGCAGACATGCATTGGTGGAGACCCTCCACTTT. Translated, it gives CASRHALVETLHF. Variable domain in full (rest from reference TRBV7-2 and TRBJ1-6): GAGVSQSPSNKVTEKGKDVELRCDPISGHTALYWYRQSLGQGLEFLIYFQGNSAPDKSGLPSDRFSAERTGGSVSTLTIQRTQQEDSAVYLCASRHALVETLHFGNGTRLTVT.

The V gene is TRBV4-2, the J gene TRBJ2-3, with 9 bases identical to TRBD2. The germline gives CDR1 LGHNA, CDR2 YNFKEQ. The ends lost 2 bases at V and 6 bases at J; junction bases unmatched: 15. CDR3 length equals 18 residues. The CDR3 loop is CASSQWETGTSTSDTQYF. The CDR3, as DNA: TGTGCCAGCAGCCAATGGGAAACCGGGACTAGCACAAGCGATACGCAGTATTTT.

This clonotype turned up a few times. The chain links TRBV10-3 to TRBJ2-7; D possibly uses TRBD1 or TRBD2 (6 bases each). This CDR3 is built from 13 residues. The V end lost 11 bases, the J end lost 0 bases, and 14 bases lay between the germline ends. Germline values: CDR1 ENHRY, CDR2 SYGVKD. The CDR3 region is CAVRGPNSYEQYF. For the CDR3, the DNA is TGTGCCGTCCGGGGGCCAAACTCCTACGAGCAGTACTTC.

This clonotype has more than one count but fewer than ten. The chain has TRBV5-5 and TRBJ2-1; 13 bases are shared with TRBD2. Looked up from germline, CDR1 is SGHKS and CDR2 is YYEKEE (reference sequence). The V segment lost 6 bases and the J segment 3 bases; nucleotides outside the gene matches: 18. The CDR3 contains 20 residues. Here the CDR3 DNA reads TGTGCCAGCACCGATCCTTTAGGGACTAGCGGGGCTAATCACTACAATGAGCAGTTCTTC. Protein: CASTDPLGTSGANHYNEQFF.

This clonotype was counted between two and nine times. The CDR3 coding sequence is TGTGCCAGCAGTGATAGGCAGCTCTACGAGCAGTACTTC. It specifies CASSDRQLYEQYF. The chain couples TRBV6-1 to TRBJ2-7; D is unresolved. CDR3 length equals 13 residues. CDR1 is MNHNS and CDR2 is SASEGT in the germline V gene. Trimming removed 3 bases at V and 3 bases at J, with 9 bases between.

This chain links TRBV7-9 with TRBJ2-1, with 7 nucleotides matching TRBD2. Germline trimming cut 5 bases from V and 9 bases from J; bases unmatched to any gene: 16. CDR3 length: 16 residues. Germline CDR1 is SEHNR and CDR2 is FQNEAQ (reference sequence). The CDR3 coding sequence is TGTGCCAGCAGCCCGCCCGGGGGAGGGCCCGGGTTTGAGCAGTTCTTC. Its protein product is CASSPPGGGPGFEQFF.

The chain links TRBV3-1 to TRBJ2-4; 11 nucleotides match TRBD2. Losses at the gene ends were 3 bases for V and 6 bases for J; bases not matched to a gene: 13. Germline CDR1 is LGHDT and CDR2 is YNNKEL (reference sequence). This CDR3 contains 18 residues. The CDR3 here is CASSQGSGRALGTNIQYF. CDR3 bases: TGTGCCAGCAGCCAGGGTAGCGGGAGGGCCCTAGGAACAAACATTCAGTACTTC.

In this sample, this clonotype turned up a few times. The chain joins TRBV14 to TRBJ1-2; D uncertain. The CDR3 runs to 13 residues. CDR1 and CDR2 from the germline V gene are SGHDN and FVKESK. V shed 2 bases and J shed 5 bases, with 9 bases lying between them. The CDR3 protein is CASSQPARYGYTF. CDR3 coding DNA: TGTGCCAGCAGCCAACCGGCCCGTTATGGCTACACCTTC. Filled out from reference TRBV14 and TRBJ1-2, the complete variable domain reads EAGVTQFPSHSVIEKGQTVTLRCDPISGHDNLYWYRRVMGKEIKFLLHFVKESKQDESGMPNNRFLAERTGGTYSTLKVQPAELEDSGVYFCASSQPARYGYTFGSGTRLTVV.